This T cell receptor (beta chain) is from a study of blood T cell repertoires in COVID-19 (dated by TCRdb to 2020 to 2022). Notes on the research overall: Samples covering the acute and convalescent phases of COVID-19 were provided by collaborators in the United States, Italy and Spain. The material from the prospective study consisted of cDNA or gDNA derived from T cells, B-cell-depleted T cells, or PBMCs. Subjects who had been exposed to COVID-19, were actively infected with it, or had recovered from it provided the deeply sampled blood TCRbeta repertoires that made up the dataset. A freely available public database, intended as a resource for researchers studying the immune response to SARS-CoV-2, is where the repertoires were released. The samples were drawn from the first 160 participants of the ongoing ImmuneRACE study and from over a thousand subjects provided by 6 global collaborators. Sample metadata almost always included a de-identified subject ID, COVID-19 status, age in years and sex. Where available, HLA class I and class II types were taken from metadata supplied by the sample provider and were not determined by assay-based typing. Broad study findings and their caveats: The quantity of clinical and demographic metadata differed by source and by participant and was supplied without curation.

The immunoSEQ Assay, a bias-controlled multiplex PCR, was used to amplify TCRbeta CDR3 regions from genomic DNA. Per the original workflow: The number of nucleated cells in each sample was estimated by amplification of reference gene primers within the assay. To quantify the absolute abundance of each unique TCRbeta CDR3 rearrangement, sequence reads were collapsed and filtered. For each sample, productive Simpson clonality was calculated as the square root of Simpson's diversity index over productive rearrangements. Imported from immuneACCESS, the table was reduced by TCRdb to in-frame sequences with V and J called. These copies leave out some clones; in studies compared against another copy, an unresolved V gene accounts for under half, and the cause of the remainder is not known. Clonal size and the V and J genes are those of that table, whereas D and trimming came from the DNA. This sample comprises some 120,000 clones, 86% of them detected only once. The ten top clones hold 4.5% of the sample.

About this clone itself: Its antigen is still unknown. Base qualities are not at hand, and no much larger clone is one base apart.

Whole blood was collected in K2EDTA tubes by collaborating institutions according to the institutions' own protocols. For TCRbeta analysis, collaborators shipped samples as frozen whole blood, isolated PBMCs, or DNA extracted from either of those sample types. As encoded in the germline V gene, CDR1 is SGHRS while CDR2 is YFSETQ. V is pruned by 2 bases and J by 2 bases, leaving 4 bases of the junction without a gene match. The CDR3 holds 15 amino acids from the cysteine to the phenylalanine. This entry keeps only the CDR3 DNA: 45 bases, framed from base 1. The sequenced sample was peripheral blood. This sequence uses TRBV5-1 and TRBJ2-3; 8 bases in between match TRBD2. This receptor was identified in a man aged 35 to 55 with acute or convalescent COVID-19. The CDR3 has the sequence CASSFQRGHTDTQYF. The sequenced DNA: TGCGCCAGCAGCTTCCAGCGGGGGCACACAGATACGCAGTATTTT.